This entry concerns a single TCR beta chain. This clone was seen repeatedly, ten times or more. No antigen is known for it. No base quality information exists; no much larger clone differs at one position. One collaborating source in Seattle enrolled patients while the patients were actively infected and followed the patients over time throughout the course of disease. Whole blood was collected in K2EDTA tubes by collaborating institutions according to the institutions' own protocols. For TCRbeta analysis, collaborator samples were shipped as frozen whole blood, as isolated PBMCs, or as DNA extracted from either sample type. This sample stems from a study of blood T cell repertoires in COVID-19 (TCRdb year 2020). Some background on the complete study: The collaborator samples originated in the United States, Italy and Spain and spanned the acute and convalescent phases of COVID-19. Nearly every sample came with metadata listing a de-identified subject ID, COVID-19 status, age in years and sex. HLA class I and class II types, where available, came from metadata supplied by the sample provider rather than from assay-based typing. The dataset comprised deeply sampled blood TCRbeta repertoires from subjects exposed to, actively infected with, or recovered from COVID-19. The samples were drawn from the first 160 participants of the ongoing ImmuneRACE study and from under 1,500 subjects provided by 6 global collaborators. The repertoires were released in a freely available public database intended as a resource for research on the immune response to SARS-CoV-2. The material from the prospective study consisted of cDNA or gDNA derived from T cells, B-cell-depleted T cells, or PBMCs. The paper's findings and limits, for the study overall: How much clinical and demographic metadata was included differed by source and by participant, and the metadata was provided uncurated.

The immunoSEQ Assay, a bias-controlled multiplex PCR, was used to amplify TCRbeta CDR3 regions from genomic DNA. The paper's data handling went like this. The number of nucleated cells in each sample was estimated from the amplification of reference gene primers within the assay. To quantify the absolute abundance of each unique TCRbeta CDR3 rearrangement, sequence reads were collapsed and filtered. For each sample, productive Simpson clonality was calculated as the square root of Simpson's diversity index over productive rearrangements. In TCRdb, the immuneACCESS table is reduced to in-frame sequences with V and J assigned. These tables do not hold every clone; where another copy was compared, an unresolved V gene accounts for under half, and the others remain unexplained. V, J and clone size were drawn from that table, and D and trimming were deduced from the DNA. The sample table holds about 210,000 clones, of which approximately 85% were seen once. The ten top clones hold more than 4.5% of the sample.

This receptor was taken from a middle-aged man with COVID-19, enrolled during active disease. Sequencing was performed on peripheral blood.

The DNA sequence is as follows: TGTGCCACCAGCAGAGATCCTGCGTATGGCTACACCTTC. This yields the protein CATSRDPAYGYTF. Rearrangement joined TRBV15 to TRBJ1-2; the D gene cannot be resolved reliably. As encoded in the germline V gene (reference sequence), CDR1 is LNHNV while CDR2 is YYDKDF. Between the V and J ends, shortened by 0 bases and 5 bases respectively, the junction contains 7 bases. The cysteine opens and the phenylalanine closes a CDR3 of 13 amino acids. Only the CDR3 DNA is retained, 39 bases long and in frame from the first base.